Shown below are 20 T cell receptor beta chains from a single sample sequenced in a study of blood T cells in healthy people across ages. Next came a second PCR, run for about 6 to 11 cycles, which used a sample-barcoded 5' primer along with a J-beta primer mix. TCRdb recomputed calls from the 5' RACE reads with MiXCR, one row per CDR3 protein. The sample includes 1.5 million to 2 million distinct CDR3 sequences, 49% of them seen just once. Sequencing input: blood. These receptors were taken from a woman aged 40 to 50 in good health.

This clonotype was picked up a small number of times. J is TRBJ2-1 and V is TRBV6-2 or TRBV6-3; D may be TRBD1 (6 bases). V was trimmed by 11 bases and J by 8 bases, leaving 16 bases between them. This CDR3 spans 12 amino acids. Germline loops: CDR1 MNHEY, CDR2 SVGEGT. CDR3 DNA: TGTGCCTCCCACAGGGAGAGGCATGAGCAGTTCTTC. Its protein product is CASHRERHEQFF.

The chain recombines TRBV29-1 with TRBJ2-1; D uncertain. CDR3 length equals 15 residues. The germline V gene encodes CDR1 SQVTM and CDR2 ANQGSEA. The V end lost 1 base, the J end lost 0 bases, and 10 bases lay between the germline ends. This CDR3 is CSVEGEDISYNEQFF. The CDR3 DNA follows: TGCAGCGTTGAAGGCGAGGATATCTCCTACAATGAGCAGTTCTTC.

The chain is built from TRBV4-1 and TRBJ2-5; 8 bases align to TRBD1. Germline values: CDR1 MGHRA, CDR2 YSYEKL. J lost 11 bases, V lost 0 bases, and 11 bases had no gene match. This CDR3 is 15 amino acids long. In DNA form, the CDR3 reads TGCGCCAGCAGCCAAGAGTCTACAGGGGGTTTTGAGCAGTACTTC. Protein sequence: CASSQESTGGFEQYF.

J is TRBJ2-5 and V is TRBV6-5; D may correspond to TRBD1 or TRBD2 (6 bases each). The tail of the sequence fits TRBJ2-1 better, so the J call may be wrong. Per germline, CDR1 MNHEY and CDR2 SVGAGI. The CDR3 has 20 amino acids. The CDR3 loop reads CASSYSTASSADRRRETQFF. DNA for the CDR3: TGTGCCAGCAGTTACTCGACGGCCTCGAGTGCGGACAGAAGGAGGGAGACCCAGTTCTTC.

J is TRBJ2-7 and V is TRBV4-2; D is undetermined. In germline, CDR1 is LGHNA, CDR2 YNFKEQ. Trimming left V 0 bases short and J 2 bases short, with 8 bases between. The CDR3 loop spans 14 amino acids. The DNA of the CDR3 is TGTGCCAGCAGCCAAGACTATGGCACCTACGAGCAGTACTTC. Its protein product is CASSQDYGTYEQYF.

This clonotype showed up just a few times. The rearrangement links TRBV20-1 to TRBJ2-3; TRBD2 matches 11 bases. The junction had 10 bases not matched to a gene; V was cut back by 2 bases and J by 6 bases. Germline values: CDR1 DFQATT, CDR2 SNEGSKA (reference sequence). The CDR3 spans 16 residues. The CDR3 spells CSARPGTSGNGDTQYF. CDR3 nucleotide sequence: TGCAGTGCTAGACCTGGGACTAGCGGAAACGGGGATACGCAGTATTTT.

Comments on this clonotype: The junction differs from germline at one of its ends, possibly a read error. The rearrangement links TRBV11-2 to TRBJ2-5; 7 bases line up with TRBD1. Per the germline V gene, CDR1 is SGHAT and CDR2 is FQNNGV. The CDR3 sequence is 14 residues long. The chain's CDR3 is CAGSLTGQQETQYF. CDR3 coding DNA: TGTGCCGGCAGCTTGACGGGACAGCAAGAGACCCAGTACTTC.

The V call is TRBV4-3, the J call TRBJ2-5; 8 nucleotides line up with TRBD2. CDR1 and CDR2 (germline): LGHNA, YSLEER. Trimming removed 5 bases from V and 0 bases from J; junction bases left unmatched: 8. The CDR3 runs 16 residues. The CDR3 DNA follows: TGCGCCAGCAGCTTGTCTAGCGGGCCCTACCAAGAGACCCAGTACTTC. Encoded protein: CASSLSSGPYQETQYF.

Written as DNA, the CDR3 is TGCAGTGCTAGCGGGGGGAGTCTAGATACGCAGTATTTT. This codes for CSASGGSLDTQYF. V is TRBV20-1 and J is TRBJ2-3, with TRBD2 matching 7 bases. The CDR3 contains 13 residues. Per germline, CDR1 DFQATT and CDR2 SNEGSKA (reference sequence). V trimming: 3 bases; J trimming: 5 bases; junction bases outside the gene matches: 5.

CDR3 DNA sequence: TGCAGTGCTAGCGGGGGACGGAGGAGCAATCAGCCCCAGCATTTT. Residues: CSASGGRRSNQPQHF. V usage is TRBV20-1 and J usage is TRBJ1-5, with D tentatively TRBD1 (5 bases). The germline V gene encodes CDR1 DFQATT and CDR2 SNEGSKA (reference sequence). V gave up 3 bases and J gave up 1 base, with 13 bases separating them. The CDR3 runs to 15 residues.

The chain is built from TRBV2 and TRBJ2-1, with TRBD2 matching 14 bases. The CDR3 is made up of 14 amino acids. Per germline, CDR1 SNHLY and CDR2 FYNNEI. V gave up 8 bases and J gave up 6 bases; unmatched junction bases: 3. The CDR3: CASGLAGGVNEQFF. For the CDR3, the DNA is TGTGCCAGCGGACTAGCGGGGGGTGTCAATGAGCAGTTCTTC.

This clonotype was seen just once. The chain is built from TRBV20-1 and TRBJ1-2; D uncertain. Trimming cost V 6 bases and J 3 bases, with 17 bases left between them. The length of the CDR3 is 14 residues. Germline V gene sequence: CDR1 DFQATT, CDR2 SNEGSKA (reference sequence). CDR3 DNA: TGCAGTGCGCCTATAATCACGGGAGACTATGGCTACACCTTC. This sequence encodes CSAPIITGDYGYTF.

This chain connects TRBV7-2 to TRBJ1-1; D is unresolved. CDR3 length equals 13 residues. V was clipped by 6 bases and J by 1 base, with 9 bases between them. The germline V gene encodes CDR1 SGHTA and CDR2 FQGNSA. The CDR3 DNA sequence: TGTGCCAGCAGTTCACAGTGGAACACTGAAGCTTTCTTT. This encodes CASSSQWNTEAFF.

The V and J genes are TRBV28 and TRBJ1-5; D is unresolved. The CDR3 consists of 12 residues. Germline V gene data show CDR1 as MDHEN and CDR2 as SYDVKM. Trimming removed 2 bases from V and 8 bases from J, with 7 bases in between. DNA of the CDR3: TGTGCCAGCAGTTTACCCCCAAAGCCCCAGCATTTT. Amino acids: CASSLPPKPQHF.

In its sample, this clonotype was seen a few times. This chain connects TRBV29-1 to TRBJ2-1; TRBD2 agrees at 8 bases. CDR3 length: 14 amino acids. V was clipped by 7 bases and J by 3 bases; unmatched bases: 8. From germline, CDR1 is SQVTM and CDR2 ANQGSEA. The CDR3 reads CSAQAGGSYNEQFF. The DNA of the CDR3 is TGCAGCGCACAGGCGGGGGGCAGCTACAATGAGCAGTTCTTC.

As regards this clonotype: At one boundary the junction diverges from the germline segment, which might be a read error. CDR3 sequence: CTSSLTGSYEQYF. The CDR3 region has the DNA TGTACCAGCAGTTTAACAGGGTCCTACGAGCAGTACTTC. V is TRBV27 and J is TRBJ2-7; tentatively, D is TRBD1 (6 bases). From germline, CDR1 is MNHEY and CDR2 SMNVEV (reference sequence). The CDR3 length is 13 residues.

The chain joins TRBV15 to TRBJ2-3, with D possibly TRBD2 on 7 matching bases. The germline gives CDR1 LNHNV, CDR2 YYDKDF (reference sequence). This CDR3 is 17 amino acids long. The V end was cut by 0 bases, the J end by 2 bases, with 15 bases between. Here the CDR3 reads CATSRDLGGAHTDTQYF. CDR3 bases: TGTGCCACCAGCAGAGATCTGGGGGGGGCCCACACAGATACGCAGTATTTT.

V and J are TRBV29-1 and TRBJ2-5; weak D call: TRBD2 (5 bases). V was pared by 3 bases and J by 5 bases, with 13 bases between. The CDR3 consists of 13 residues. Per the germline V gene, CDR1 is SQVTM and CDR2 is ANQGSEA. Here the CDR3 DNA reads TGCAGCGTTGAGGAGGTAGCGAGGGAGACCCAGTACTTC. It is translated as CSVEEVARETQYF. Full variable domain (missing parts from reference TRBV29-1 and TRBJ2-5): SAVISQKPSRDICQRGTSLTIQCQVDSQVTMMFWYRQQPGQSLTLIATANQGSEATYESGFVIDKFPISRPNLTFSTLTVSNMSPEDSSIYLCSVEEVARETQYFGPGTRLLVL.

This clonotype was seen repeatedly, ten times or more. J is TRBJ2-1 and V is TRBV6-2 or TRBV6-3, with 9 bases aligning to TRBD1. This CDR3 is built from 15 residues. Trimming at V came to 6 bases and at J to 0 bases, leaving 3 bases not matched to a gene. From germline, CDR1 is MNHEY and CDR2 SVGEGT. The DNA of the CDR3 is TGTGCCAGCAGCACGGACAGGGGCTCCTACAATGAGCAGTTCTTC. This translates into CASSTDRGSYNEQFF.

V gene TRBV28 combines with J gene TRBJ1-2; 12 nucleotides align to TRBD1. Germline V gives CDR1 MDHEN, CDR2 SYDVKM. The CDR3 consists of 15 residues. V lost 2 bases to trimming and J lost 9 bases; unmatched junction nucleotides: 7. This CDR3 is CASSLAGTGGVSYTF. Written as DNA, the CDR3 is TGTGCCAGCAGTTTAGCCGGGACAGGGGGCGTGAGCTACACCTTC.